The entry below describes one T cell receptor (beta chain). Its antigen is not known. The data originate from a study of T cell responses to AZD1222 COVID-19 vaccine. Profiled with immunoSEQ multiplex PCR; TCRdb holds only in-frame clones, not every one. Found here are about 140,000 clones, more than 70% of them singletons; the top ten hold about 3.1%. Study-level points and caveats: AZD1222 recipients seropositive at baseline numbered only six or seven. Clonal diversity may have been underestimated, and the donors were mostly white British, with more females than males. Repertoires were collected only later (after the peak T cell response had occurred).

J lost 7 bases, V lost 2 bases, and 18 bases had no gene match. Germline V gene sequence: CDR1 KGHSH, CDR2 LQKENI. The CDR3 covers 18 residues. This receptor was obtained from an adult who received the AZD1222 COVID-19 vaccine. The J gene is TRBJ1-2, the V gene TRBV18; 8 bases are shared with TRBD1. The source was peripheral blood, collected 28 days after the second AZD1222 dose. The CDR3 is CASSPGIGGGQGASGYTF. Here the CDR3 DNA reads TGTGCCAGCTCACCAGGGATCGGTGGAGGTCAGGGGGCAAGTGGCTACACCTTC.